This T cell receptor (beta chain) is from a study of OX40 agonist ivuxolimab in advanced cancers. Study summary: Ivuxolimab was administered intravenously to patients at 0.01 to 10 mg/kg every 2 weeks.

This clone was counted only a few times. Its target is unknown. Cycle 7 day 1, cycle 4 day 1, and baseline were the timepoints at which blood was sampled. Measured with immunoSEQ multiplex PCR; TCRdb has only the in-frame clones, and not every one. The sample lists 55,000 to 65,000 clones, less than 85% occurring once. General observations from the study: There were, on average, more expanded clones in CD8+ T cells than in CD4+. With doses of 0.1-3.0 mg/kg, partial responders showed among the lowest clonal expansion.

Germline lookup yields CDR1 SGHRS and CDR2 YFSETQ. This CDR3 is 17 amino acids long. The V gene lost 8 bases and the J gene lost 4 bases, with 25 bases spanning the gap. The TCR was taken from an adult with an advanced solid tumor such as melanoma, head and neck, liver or kidney cancer. The sequences come from CD4+ or CD8+ T cells sorted from blood, collected in a trial of the OX40 agonist ivuxolimab. This chain uses TRBV5-1 with TRBJ2-1; weak D call: TRBD1 (6 bases). The CDR3 spells CASHPGDTTISYNEQFF. The CDR3 DNA is TGCGCCAGTCATCCAGGGGACACAACGATCTCATACAATGAGCAGTTCTTC.